This T cell receptor (beta chain) was sequenced for a study of shared clonotypes between healthy human individuals. The J segment lost 10 bases and the V segment lost 7 bases, leaving 11 bases of the junction unmatched. The CDR3 length is 15 residues. Germline CDR1 is SNHLY and CDR2 is FYNNEI. Clones were read by immunoSEQ multiplex PCR, and TCRdb kept only the in-frame ones, dropping some. The data hold roughly 2 million clones, with around 95% observed a single time. Specimen: naive CD4+ T cells sorted from blood. The subset: CD45RA+ positively selected. This clonotype originated in a young man in good health. This chain joins TRBV2 and TRBJ1-6; 9 bases align to TRBD1. The CDR3 nucleotides read TGTGCCAGCAAGCTACAGGGGGCGAATGTCTCACCCCTCCACTTT. Translated, it gives CASKLQGANVSPLHF.